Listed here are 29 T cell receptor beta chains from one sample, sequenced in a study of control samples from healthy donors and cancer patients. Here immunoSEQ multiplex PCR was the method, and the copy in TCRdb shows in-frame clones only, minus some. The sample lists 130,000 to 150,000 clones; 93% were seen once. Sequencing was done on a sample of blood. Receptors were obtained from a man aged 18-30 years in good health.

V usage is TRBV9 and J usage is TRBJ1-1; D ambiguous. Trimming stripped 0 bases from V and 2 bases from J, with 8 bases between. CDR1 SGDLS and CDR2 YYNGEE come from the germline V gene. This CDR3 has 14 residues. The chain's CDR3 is CASSVARANTEAFF. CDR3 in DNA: TGTGCCAGCAGCGTAGCTAGGGCCAACACTGAAGCTTTCTTT.

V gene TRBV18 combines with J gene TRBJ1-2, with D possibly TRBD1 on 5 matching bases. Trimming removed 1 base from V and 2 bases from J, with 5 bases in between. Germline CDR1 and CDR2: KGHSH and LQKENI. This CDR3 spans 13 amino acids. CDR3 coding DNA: TGTGCCAGCTCACCACGGGACAACTATGGCTACACCTTC. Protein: CASSPRDNYGYTF.

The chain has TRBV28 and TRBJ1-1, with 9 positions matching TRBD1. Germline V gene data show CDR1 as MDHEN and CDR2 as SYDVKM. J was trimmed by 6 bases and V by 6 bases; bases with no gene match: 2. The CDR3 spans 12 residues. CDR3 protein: CASSRTGAEAFF. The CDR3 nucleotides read TGTGCCAGCAGCCGGACAGGGGCTGAAGCTTTCTTT.

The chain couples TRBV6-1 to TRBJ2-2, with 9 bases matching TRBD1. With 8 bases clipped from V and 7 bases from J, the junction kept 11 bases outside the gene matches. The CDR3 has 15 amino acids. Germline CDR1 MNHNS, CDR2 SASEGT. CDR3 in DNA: TGTGCCAGCGCTATCGCGACAGGGGGAGGCGGGGAGCTGTTTTTT. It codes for CASAIATGGGGELFF.

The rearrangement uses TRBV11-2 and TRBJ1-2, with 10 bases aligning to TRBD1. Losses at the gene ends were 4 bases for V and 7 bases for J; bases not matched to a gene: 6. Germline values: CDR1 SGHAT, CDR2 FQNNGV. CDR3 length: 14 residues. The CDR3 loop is CASSSGQGTRGYTF. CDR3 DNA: TGTGCCAGCAGCTCGGGACAGGGGACTCGTGGCTACACCTTC.

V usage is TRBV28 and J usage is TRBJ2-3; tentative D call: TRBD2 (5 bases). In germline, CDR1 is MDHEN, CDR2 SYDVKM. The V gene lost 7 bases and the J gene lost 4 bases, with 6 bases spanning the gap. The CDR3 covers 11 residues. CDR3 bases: TGTGCCAGCACGCGGGCAGATACGCAGTATTTT. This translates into CASTRADTQYF.

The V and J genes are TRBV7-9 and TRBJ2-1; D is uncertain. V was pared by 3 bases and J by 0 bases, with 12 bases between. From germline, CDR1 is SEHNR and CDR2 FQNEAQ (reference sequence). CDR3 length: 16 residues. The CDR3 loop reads CASSFVALSSYNEQFF. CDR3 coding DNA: TGTGCCAGCAGCTTCGTGGCACTGAGCTCCTACAATGAGCAGTTCTTC.

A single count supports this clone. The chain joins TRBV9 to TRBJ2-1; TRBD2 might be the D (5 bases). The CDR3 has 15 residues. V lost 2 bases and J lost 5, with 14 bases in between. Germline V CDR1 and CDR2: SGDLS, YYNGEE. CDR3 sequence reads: CASSVERESDNEQFF. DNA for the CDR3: TGTGCCAGCAGCGTGGAGAGGGAGTCTGACAATGAGCAGTTCTTC.

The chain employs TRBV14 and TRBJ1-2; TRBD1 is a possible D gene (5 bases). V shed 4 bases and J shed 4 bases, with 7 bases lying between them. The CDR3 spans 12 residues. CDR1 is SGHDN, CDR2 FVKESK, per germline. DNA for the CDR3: TGTGCCAGCAGCCCTAGGGGCTATGGCTACACCTTC. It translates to CASSPRGYGYTF.

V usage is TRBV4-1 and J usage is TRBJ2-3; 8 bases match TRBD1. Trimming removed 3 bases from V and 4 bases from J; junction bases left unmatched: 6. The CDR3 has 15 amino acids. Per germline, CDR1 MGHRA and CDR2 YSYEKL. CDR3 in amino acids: CASSHGQGGADTQYF. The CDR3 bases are TGCGCCAGCAGCCACGGACAGGGAGGCGCAGATACGCAGTATTTT.

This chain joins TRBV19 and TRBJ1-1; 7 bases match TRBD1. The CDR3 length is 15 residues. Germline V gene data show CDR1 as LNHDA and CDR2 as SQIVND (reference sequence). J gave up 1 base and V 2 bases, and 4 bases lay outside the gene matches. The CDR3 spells CASSIQTGANTEAFF. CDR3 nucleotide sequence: TGTGCCAGTAGTATACAAACAGGGGCGAACACTGAAGCTTTCTTT.

This CDR3 is CASRPDRYEQYF. The CDR3 nucleotides read TGTGCCAGCAGACCGGACCGCTACGAGCAGTACTTC. The chain joins TRBV27 to TRBJ2-7; no clear D gene. Trimming removed 6 bases from V and 3 bases from J, with 9 bases in between. This CDR3 has 12 amino acids. From germline, CDR1 is MNHEY and CDR2 SMNVEV (reference sequence).

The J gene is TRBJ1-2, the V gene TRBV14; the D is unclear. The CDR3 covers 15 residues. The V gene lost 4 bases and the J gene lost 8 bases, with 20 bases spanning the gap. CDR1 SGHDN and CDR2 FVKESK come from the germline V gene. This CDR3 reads CASSPRRPYLGGYTF. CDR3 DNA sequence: TGTGCCAGCAGCCCCCGACGACCTTACCTGGGCGGCTACACCTTC.

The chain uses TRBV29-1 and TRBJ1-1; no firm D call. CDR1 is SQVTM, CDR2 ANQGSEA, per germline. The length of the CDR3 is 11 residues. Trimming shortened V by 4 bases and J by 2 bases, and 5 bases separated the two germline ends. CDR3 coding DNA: TGCAGCGTTGCAGCTAACACTGAAGCTTTCTTT. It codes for CSVAANTEAFF.

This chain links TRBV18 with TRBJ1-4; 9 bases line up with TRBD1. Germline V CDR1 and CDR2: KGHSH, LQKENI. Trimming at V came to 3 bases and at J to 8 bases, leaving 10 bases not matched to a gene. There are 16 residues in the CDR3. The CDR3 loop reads CASSPNHRGLGEKLFF. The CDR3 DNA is TGTGCCAGCTCACCGAACCACAGGGGGCTCGGGGAAAAACTGTTTTTT.

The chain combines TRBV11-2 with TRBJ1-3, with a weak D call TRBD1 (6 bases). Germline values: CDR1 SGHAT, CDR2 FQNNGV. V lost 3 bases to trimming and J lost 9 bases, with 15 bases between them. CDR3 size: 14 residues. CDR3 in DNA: TGTGCCAGCAGCTTGGGGGGGGCGCGGAGCACCATATATTTT. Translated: CASSLGGARSTIYF.

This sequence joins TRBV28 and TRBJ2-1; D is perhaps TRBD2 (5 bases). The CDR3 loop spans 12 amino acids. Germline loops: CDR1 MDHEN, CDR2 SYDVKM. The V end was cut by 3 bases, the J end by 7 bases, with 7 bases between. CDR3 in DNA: TGTGCCAGCAGTTTGGACTTAAATGAGCAGTTCTTC. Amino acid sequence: CASSLDLNEQFF.

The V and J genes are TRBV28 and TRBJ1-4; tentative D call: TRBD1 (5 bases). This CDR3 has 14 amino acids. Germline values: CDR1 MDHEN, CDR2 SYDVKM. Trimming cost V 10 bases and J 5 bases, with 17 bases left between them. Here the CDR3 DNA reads TGTGCCACTCAATGGGGCGGGGAGAATGAAAAACTGTTTTTT. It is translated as CATQWGGENEKLFF.

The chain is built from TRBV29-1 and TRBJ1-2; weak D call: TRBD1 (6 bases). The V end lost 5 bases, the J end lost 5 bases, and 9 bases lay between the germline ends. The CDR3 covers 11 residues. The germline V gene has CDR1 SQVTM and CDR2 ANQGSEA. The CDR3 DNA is TGCAGCGTTTCCGGACAGTATGGCTACACCTTC. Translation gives CSVSGQYGYTF.

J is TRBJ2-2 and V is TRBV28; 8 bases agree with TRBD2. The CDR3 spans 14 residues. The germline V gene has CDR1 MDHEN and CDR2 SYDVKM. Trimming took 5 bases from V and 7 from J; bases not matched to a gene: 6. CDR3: CASSPSGRVGELFF. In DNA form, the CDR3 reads TGTGCCAGCAGTCCCAGCGGGAGAGTCGGGGAGCTGTTTTTT.

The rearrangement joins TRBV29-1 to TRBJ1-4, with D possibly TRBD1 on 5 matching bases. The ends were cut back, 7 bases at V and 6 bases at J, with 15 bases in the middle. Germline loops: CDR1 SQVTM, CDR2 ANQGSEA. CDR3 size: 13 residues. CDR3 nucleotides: TGCAGCGGCCGGACGGGGGGAGATGAAAAACTGTTTTTT. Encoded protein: CSGRTGGDEKLFF.

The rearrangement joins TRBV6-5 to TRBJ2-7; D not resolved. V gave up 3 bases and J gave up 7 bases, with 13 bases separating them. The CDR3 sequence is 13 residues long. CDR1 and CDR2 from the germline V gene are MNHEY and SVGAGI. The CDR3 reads CASSYFPEREQYF. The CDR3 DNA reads TGTGCCAGCAGTTATTTCCCGGAGCGAGAGCAGTACTTC.

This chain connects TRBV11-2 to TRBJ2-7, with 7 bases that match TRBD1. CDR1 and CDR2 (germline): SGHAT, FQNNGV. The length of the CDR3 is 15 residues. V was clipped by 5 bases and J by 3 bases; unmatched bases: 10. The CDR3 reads CASSTSTGLGYEQYF. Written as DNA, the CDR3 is TGTGCCAGCAGCACCTCGACAGGGTTGGGCTACGAGCAGTACTTC. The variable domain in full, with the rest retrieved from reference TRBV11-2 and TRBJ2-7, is EAGVAQSPRYKIIEKRQSVAFWCNPISGHATLYWYQQILGQGPKLLIQFQNNGVVDDSQLPKDRFSAERLKGVDSTLKIQPAKLEDSAVYLCASSTSTGLGYEQYFGPGTRLTVT.

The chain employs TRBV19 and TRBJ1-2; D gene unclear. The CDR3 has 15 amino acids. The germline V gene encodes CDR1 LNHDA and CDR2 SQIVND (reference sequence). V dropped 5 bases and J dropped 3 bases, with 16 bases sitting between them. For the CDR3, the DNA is TGTGCCAGTAGTTCTCTGGTAGGAGCGGACTATGGCTACACCTTC. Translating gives CASSSLVGADYGYTF.

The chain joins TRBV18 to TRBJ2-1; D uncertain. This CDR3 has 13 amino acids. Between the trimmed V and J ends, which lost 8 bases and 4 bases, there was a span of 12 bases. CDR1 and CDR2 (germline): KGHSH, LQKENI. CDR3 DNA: TGTGCCAGCACGACGGCTCTATACAATGAGCAGTTCTTC. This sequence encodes CASTTALYNEQFF.

CDR3 nucleotide sequence: TGTGCCACCAGCAGGGGACTCCGGGACAGTTACAATGAGCAGTTCTTC. This translates into CATSRGLRDSYNEQFF. J is TRBJ2-1 and V is TRBV15; D is possibly TRBD1 (7 bases). Trimming took off 3 bases at V and 4 bases at J, with 16 bases between the two ends. The CDR3 is 16 residues long. Germline-derived CDR1 and CDR2 are LNHNV and YYDKDF (reference sequence).

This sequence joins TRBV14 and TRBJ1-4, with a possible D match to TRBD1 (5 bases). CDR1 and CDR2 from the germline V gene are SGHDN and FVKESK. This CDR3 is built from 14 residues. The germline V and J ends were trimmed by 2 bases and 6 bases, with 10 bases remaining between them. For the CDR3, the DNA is TGTGCCAGCAGCCAAAGGGGAACCGATGAAAAACTGTTTTTT. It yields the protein CASSQRGTDEKLFF. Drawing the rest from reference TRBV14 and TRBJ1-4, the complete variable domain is EAGVTQFPSHSVIEKGQTVTLRCDPISGHDNLYWYRRVMGKEIKFLLHFVKESKQDESGMPNNRFLAERTGGTYSTLKVQPAELEDSGVYFCASSQRGTDEKLFFGSGTQLSVL.

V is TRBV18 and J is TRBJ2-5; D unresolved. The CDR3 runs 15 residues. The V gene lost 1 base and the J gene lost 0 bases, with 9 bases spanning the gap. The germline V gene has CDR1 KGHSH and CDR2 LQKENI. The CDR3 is CASSPQNRNQETQYF. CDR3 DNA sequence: TGTGCCAGCTCACCACAGAATAGAAACCAAGAGACCCAGTACTTC.

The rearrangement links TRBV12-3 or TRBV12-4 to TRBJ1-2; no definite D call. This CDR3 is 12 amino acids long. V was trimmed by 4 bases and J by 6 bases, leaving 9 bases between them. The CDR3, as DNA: TGTGCCAGCAGTTCGTCTTGGGATGGCTACACCTTC. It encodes CASSSSWDGYTF.